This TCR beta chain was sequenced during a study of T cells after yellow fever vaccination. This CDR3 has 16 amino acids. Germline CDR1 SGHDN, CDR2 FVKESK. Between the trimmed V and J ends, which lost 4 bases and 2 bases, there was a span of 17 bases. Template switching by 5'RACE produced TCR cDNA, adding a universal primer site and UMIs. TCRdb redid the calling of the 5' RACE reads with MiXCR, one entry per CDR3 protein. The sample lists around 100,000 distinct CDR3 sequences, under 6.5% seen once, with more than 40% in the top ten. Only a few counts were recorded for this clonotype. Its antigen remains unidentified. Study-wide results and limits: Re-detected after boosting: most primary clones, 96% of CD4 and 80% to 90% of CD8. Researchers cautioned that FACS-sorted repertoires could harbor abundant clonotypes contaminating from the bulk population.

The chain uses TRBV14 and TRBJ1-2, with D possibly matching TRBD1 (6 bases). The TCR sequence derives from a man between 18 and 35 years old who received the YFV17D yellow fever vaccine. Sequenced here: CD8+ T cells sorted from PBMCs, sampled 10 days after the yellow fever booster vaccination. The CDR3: CASSPWGTTRNYGYTF. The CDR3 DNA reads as TGTGCCAGCAGCCCCTGGGGGACAACCAGGAACTATGGCTACACCTTC. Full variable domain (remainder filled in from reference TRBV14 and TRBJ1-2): EAGVTQFPSHSVIEKGQTVTLRCDPISGHDNLYWYRRVMGKEIKFLLHFVKESKQDESGMPNNRFLAERTGGTYSTLKVQPAELEDSGVYFCASSPWGTTRNYGYTFGSGTRLTVV.